The next 5 T cell receptor beta chains were all read from a single sample in a study of cytomegalovirus exposure and HLA in healthy donors. PCR used 60 Vbeta primers and 13 Jbeta primers. Sequencing was performed with immunoSEQ multiplex PCR; in TCRdb, only in-frame clones are kept and a portion is missing. There are about 110,000 clones in the sample; approximately 70% occur only once, and roughly 0.79% lies in the top ten. Material for sequencing was PBMCs. The receptor source for this set is a boy under 18 in good health and CMV-seronegative.

The table lists this clone with a few counts. The chain is built from TRBV6-6 and TRBJ2-2; 9 nucleotides match TRBD1. Per the germline V gene, CDR1 is MNHNY and CDR2 is SVGAGI (reference sequence). V gave up 4 bases and J gave up 3 bases; unmatched junction bases: 6. This CDR3 contains 16 residues. Here the CDR3 DNA reads TGTGCCAGCAGTTTTCCGGGACAGGGACACACCGGGGAGCTGTTTTTT. As protein: CASSFPGQGHTGELFF.

This chain links TRBV7-6 with TRBJ1-1; D is possibly TRBD1 (5 bases). The CDR3 spans 12 residues. Germline CDR1 SGHVS, CDR2 FNYEAQ. The V gene lost 1 base and the J gene lost 10 bases, with 10 bases spanning the gap. The CDR3 loop is CASSLGGGAAFF. Written as DNA, the CDR3 is TGTGCCAGCAGCTTAGGGGGGGGTGCAGCTTTCTTT.

V usage is TRBV7-9 and J usage is TRBJ2-1, with TRBD2 matching 12 bases. This CDR3 contains 15 residues. Germline CDR1 is SEHNR and CDR2 is FQNEAQ (reference sequence). V shed 5 bases, J shed 6 bases, and the junction held 5 bases outside the gene matches. CDR3: CASSRLAGASNEQFF. The CDR3 DNA is TGTGCCAGCAGCCGACTAGCGGGAGCTAGCAATGAGCAGTTCTTC.

This clone is a singleton in its sample. The rearrangement uses TRBV28 and TRBJ1-5, with 8 positions matching TRBD1. This CDR3 region has 16 residues. The V gene's germline CDR1 is MDHEN and CDR2 SYDVKM. V dropped 7 bases and J dropped 4; count of bases not matched to a gene: 12. DNA for the CDR3: TGTGCCAGCAAGACAGGGGATCGGGGGACTAATCAGCCCCAGCATTTT. It is translated as CASKTGDRGTNQPQHF.

This clone occurred a few times. CDR3 in DNA: TGTGCCAGCAGCGTAGGAGGCTACCAAGAGACCCAGTACTTC. It is translated as CASSVGGYQETQYF. This chain connects TRBV9 to TRBJ2-5, with D uncertain. Trimming cost V 0 bases and J 0 bases, with 6 bases left between them. Germline CDR1 reads SGDLS; CDR2 reads YYNGEE. This CDR3 spans 14 amino acids.